This T cell receptor beta chain was retrieved from a study of human thymus T cells. Thymus pieces cut out during corrective heart surgery were the tissue that was used. V was pared by 10 bases and J by 5 bases, with 21 bases between. Germline V CDR1 and CDR2: SEHNR, FQNEAQ (reference sequence). The CDR3 extends over 15 amino acids. The repertoire was sequenced with immunoSEQ multiplex PCR; TCRdb's copy has only in-frame clones and lacks some. The sample contains around 130,000 clones, around 95% of which appear only once. Specimen: thymus tissue. The rearrangement joins TRBV7-9 to TRBJ2-1, with D possibly being TRBD1 or TRBD2 (6 bases each). The receptor was isolated from a boy in the first two years of life with a congenital heart defect but otherwise immunologically healthy. This CDR3 reads CAINRGLGSDNEQFF. In nucleotides, the CDR3 is TGTGCCATCAACCGGGGGCTAGGTAGCGACAATGAGCAGTTCTTC.